This T cell receptor beta chain was found in a study of blood T cell repertoires in COVID-19. Study-wide context: The origin of the acute and convalescent COVID-19 samples was the United States, Italy and Spain. The cDNA or gDNA used as material had been derived from T cells, B-cell-depleted T cells, or PBMCs.

Authors' methods: Reference gene primers were amplified, and this amplification served to estimate nucleated cell counts. Data came from immunoSEQ multiplex PCR; TCRdb stores just in-frame clones and leaves some out. V and J calls and clone size are given by that table; D and trimming were obtained from the DNA. Among some 44,000 clones listed, 82% were seen once. V lost 2 bases to trimming and J lost 6 bases, with 7 bases between them. Germline CDR1 reads LGHDT; CDR2 reads YNNKEL (reference sequence). This CDR3 spans 12 amino acids. The chain carries TRBV3-1 (or the pseudogene TRBV3-2) and TRBJ1-2; weak D call: TRBD1 (5 bases). The sequenced sample consisted of peripheral blood. The receptor's source is a woman aged 55-70 years with acute or convalescent COVID-19. The CDR3 DNA reads as TGTGCCAGCAGCCAACTCAGGGATGGCTACACCTTC. Translation gives CASSQLRDGYTF.